Below are 12 T cell receptor beta chains sequenced from a single sample in a study of blood T cell repertoires in COVID-19. Clones were read by immunoSEQ multiplex PCR, and TCRdb kept only the in-frame ones, dropping some. The sample lists about 290,000 clones; around four fifths were seen once. The specimen was peripheral blood. The receptors were gathered from a woman between 45 and 60 years old with active or convalescent COVID-19.

As to this clone: Other DNA variants within this sample encode the same CDR3. The chain uses TRBV5-1 and TRBJ2-3; D possibly corresponds to TRBD1 (5 bases). Trimming cost V 0 bases and J 2 bases, with 7 bases left between them. CDR1 and CDR2 from the germline V gene are SGHRS and YFSETQ. The CDR3 sequence is 14 residues long. The CDR3 bases are TGCGCCAGCAGCTTGGAAGGGGTCACAGATACGCAGTATTTT. This translates into CASSLEGVTDTQYF.

The V call is TRBV18, the J call TRBJ1-3; D ambiguous. CDR1 and CDR2 from the germline V gene are KGHSH and LQKENI. V was pared by 1 base and J by 1 base, with 14 bases between. There are 17 residues in the CDR3. CDR3 DNA sequence: TGTGCCAGCTCACCACGCCGTGCCGAGGTTTCTGGAAACACCATATATTTT. Translation gives CASSPRRAEVSGNTIYF.

V gene TRBV7-9 combines with J gene TRBJ2-1; D might be TRBD2 (6 bases). CDR3 size: 17 residues. Deletions cut 4 bases from V and 0 bases from J, with 16 bases between. Germline V CDR1 and CDR2: SEHNR, FQNEAQ (reference sequence). DNA for the CDR3: TGTGCCAGCAGCTCTACCTCCGGGAGTAGCTCCTACAATGAGCAGTTCTTC. It codes for CASSSTSGSSSYNEQFF.

The V and J genes are TRBV19 and TRBJ1-1; tentatively, D is TRBD1 (6 bases). This CDR3 has 14 amino acids. Germline V gene sequence: CDR1 LNHDA, CDR2 SQIVND (reference sequence). V lost 10 bases and J lost 3, with 18 bases in between. In DNA, the CDR3 is TGTGCCACCAGAAGGGGGGGGTTGGACACTGAAGCTTTCTTT. Its translation: CATRRGGLDTEAFF.

This clone is a singleton in its sample. This sequence joins TRBV7-9 and TRBJ1-6; D is uncertain. With 1 base removed from V and 4 bases from J, the gap between germline ends came to 8 bases. Germline V gene sequence: CDR1 SEHNR, CDR2 FQNEAQ (reference sequence). The length of the CDR3 is 15 residues. Here the CDR3 reads CASSLGSAYNSPLHF. Written as DNA, the CDR3 is TGTGCCAGCAGCTTAGGGAGTGCATATAATTCACCCCTCCACTTT.

This sequence joins TRBV28 and TRBJ1-1; 7 positions match TRBD1. The CDR3 has 16 residues. Germline CDR1 reads MDHEN; CDR2 reads SYDVKM. Trimming removed 5 bases from V and 0 bases from J; junction bases left unmatched: 9. Here the CDR3 reads CASSPSPGQMNTEAFF. CDR3 coding DNA: TGTGCCAGCAGTCCATCCCCGGGACAGATGAACACTGAAGCTTTCTTT.

Comment on this clone: A single base separates this from a much larger clone, so it may be a read error. V usage is TRBV13 and J usage is TRBJ1-2; 7 nucleotides agree with TRBD1. CDR1 is PRHDT, CDR2 FYEKMQ, per germline (reference sequence). The CDR3 loop spans 13 amino acids. V trimming: 4 bases; J trimming: 3 bases; junction bases outside the gene matches: 2. For the CDR3, the DNA is TGTGCCAGCAGCTCCGGGACAGACTATGGCTACACCTTC. Translating gives CASSSGTDYGYTF.

This chain links TRBV5-1 with TRBJ2-1, with TRBD1 matching 7 bases. Germline assignment: CDR1 SGHRS and CDR2 YFSETQ. The V gene end was trimmed by 3 bases and the J gene end by 4 bases; junction bases not matched to a gene: 10. This CDR3 is built from 16 residues. CDR3 sequence (DNA): TGCGCCAGCAGCTGGCAACAGGGGAAAGGTTACAATGAGCAGTTCTTC. Amino acid sequence: CASSWQQGKGYNEQFF.

The chain uses TRBV7-3 and TRBJ2-1, with 8 bases lining up with TRBD1. The junction had 6 bases not matched to a gene; V was cut back by 2 bases and J by 6 bases. Germline V gene sequence: CDR1 SGHTA, CDR2 FQGTGA. The CDR3 is 15 amino acids. This CDR3 is CASSLRQGARNEQFF. The CDR3 coding sequence is TGTGCCAGCAGCTTACGGCAGGGGGCGCGCAATGAGCAGTTCTTC.

The V and J genes are TRBV10-1 and TRBJ2-1; 7 nucleotides match TRBD1. The junction had 19 bases not matched to a gene; V was cut back by 2 bases and J by 3 bases. The CDR3 runs to 20 residues. Germline loops: CDR1 WNHNN, CDR2 SYGVQD (reference sequence). Written as DNA, the CDR3 is TGCGCCAGCAGTGAGAACCGCCGGGACAGAGACATAGATCGCTACAATGAGCAGTTCTTC. It yields the protein CASSENRRDRDIDRYNEQFF.

The chain links TRBV5-4 to TRBJ1-1; D is uncertain. Trimming took off 4 bases at V and 2 bases at J, with 12 bases between the two ends. The CDR3 runs to 14 residues. Germline V gene lookup returns CDR1 SGHNT and CDR2 YYREEE (reference sequence). The CDR3 is CASSPPSVNTEAFF. The CDR3 nucleotides are TGTGCCAGCAGCCCGCCCTCGGTAAACACTGAAGCTTTCTTT.

This sequence joins TRBV5-1 and TRBJ2-3; D is perhaps TRBD2 (6 bases). Trimming removed 5 bases from V and 4 bases from J, with 17 bases in between. Germline values: CDR1 SGHRS, CDR2 YFSETQ. The CDR3 is made up of 15 amino acids. CDR3 DNA: TGCGCCAGCAGGACTTTCTGGGCTAGCGCAGATACGCAGTATTTT. Its protein is CASRTFWASADTQYF.